The 4 T cell receptor beta chains below were found in one sample sequenced in a study of somatic mutations in cytotoxic T cells in rheumatoid arthritis (dated by TCRdb to about 2017). The protocol used for the library was the immunoSEQ multiplex PCR assay. The source is immuneACCESS, and TCRdb retained only in-frame sequences with V and J called. Part of the clones is not carried over; for the studies checked, unresolved V genes explain less than half of this, and the remainder is unexplained. The sample yields some 13,000 clones; about 83% were counted once. The ten largest make up around 22% of the sample. What was sequenced was CD8+ T cells sorted from blood. These receptors were taken from an adult with rheumatoid arthritis.

Here the CDR3 DNA reads TGTGCCAGCAGCTGGGACAGGGAGGATGGCTACACCTTC. It encodes CASSWDREDGYTF. The chain has TRBV7-9 and TRBJ1-2, with TRBD1 matching 9 bases. The length of the CDR3 is 13 residues. Per germline, CDR1 SEHNR and CDR2 FQNEAQ (reference sequence). With 4 bases clipped from V and 6 bases from J, the junction kept 3 bases outside the gene matches.

The chain employs TRBV9 and TRBJ2-5, with TRBD2 matching over 7 bases. Germline values: CDR1 SGDLS, CDR2 YYNGEE. The junction had 7 bases not matched to a gene; V was cut back by 0 bases and J by 5 bases. CDR3 length: 15 residues. The CDR3 DNA follows: TGTGCCAGCAGCGTAGGACAAGCGGGAAGGGAGACCCAGTACTTC. Amino acids: CASSVGQAGRETQYF.

CDR3 protein: CASSMGFKGTDTQYF. Here the CDR3 DNA reads TGTGCCAGTAGTATGGGGTTCAAGGGCACAGATACGCAGTATTTT. This sequence joins TRBV19 and TRBJ2-3, with D unclear. Germline lookup yields CDR1 LNHDA and CDR2 SQIVND (reference sequence). CDR3 length: 15 amino acids. Deletions cut 3 bases from V and 1 base from J, with 11 bases between.

V and J are TRBV19 and TRBJ1-1, with D tentatively TRBD1 (5 bases). The CDR3 loop spans 17 amino acids. Germline V lookup: CDR1 LNHDA, CDR2 SQIVND (reference sequence). Trimming removed 3 bases from V and 0 bases from J, with 17 bases in between. The CDR3 sequence: CASSIFGTDGMNTEAFF. In DNA, the CDR3 is TGTGCCAGTAGTATTTTCGGGACGGACGGAATGAACACTGAAGCTTTCTTT.